This T cell receptor (beta chain) is from a study of circulating CD8 cells and anti-PD-1 response in melanoma (dated by TCRdb to between 2020 and 2021). The study in broad terms: Patients received nivolumab intravenously at 3 mg/kg every 2 weeks. In on-treatment samples, a biotinylated anti-human IgG4 antibody was used to detect PD-1. Patients with complete or partial responses were classified as responders, and patients with stable or progressive disease (RECIST v1.1) were classified as non-responders. Of the roughly 13 patients in the melanoma cohort, seven received anti-PD-1 as first-line therapy and six had prior targeted therapy or immunotherapy. The TCR repertoire analysis included around eleven melanoma patients, of whom 7 were non-responders and 4 were responders. Paper-wide results and their limitations: Since no tumor material could be accessed, the researchers instead assessed tumor reactivity using peptide assays on expanded sorted subsets. Repertoires were mostly private between subsets, with fewer than 8% of TRB clonotypes shared at M1, and the greatest sharing occurred between DPOS and TIGIT. The DNEG repertoire was the most diverse; PD-1 and DPOS showed similar, higher clonality, and TIGIT repertoires were the least diverse. The authors pointed out that the cohort included both treatment-naive and previously treated patients, and that this mix could influence the results. Experiments were generally performed without replicates because of limited material. Only baseline and M1 samples, drawn from a small cohort with few responders, went into the published TCR repertoire comparisons.

This clonotype is identified as large (0.1 to 1%). Its target antigen remains unknown. No much larger clone is present one base from it, and per-base qualities are unavailable. From its cysteine to its phenylalanine, the CDR3 spans 16 amino acids. CDR3 DNA is the only sequence kept; it has 48 bases, read in frame from the first base. Via the germline V gene (reference sequence), CDR1 is LGHDT and CDR2 YNNKEL. The germline V end is reduced by 5 bases and the J end by 3 bases; junction bases left unmatched: 9. Four subsets defined by PD-1 and/or TIGIT were sorted from live CD3+CD8+TCRalphabeta+ cells on a BD FACSAria II cell sorter. Circulating CD8 T cells were sorted into four subsets by PD-1 and TIGIT expression to characterize their relevance to anti-PD-1 therapy response. For every sorted CD8 T-cell subset, sequencing covered both the TCR alpha and the TCR beta chains. Peripheral blood was drawn before the first anti-PD-1 injection and after two and four injections. Ficoll gradient centrifugation was used to isolate PBMCs right away. Until use, PBMCs were kept cryopreserved in liquid nitrogen in RPMI containing approximately 20% FCS and about 10% DMSO. After thawing, PBMCs were stained with a viability dye and with antibodies against CD3, CD8alpha, TCRalphabeta, PD-1 and TIGIT. The RNeasy Kit was used to extract total RNA, and all samples came in with a RIN above 7.

Sequencing used a NextSeq 500. The QIAseq Immune Repertoire RNA Library Kit, Human TCR Panel, was used to prepare TCR libraries from around 14 ng of total RNA. TCR libraries were sequenced on an Illumina NextSeq with a Mid Output V2 kit, using asymmetric 261x41 paired-end reads. Every TCR library was diluted down to about 3.7 nM, then pooled, denatured and loaded at 1.0 pM. On the authors' methods: TCR FASTQ files were processed in the QIAGEN GeneGlobe Data Analysis Center, and downstream analysis was performed in R 3.5.2. To get clonality, Shannon entropy was normalized by the log of the number of unique productive sequences and the result was subtracted from one. Within each subset, Fisher exact tests at 5% FDR identified TRA or TRB clonotypes differing in abundance between baseline and M1. Clonotypes with differential abundance were classified as emerging, expanding, contracting or non-expanding/contracting. Repertoire overlap between patients was measured with Morisita's overlap index. The public reads were reprocessed in TCRdb via fastp at Q25 and MiXCR, keeping in-frame beta chains. Merged by CDR3 protein, the rows form single entries marked with the most common genes and DNA. TCRdb, not the original authors, processed these V and J calls. This sample comprises about 800 distinct CDR3 sequences, 7.5% to 8.5% of them detected only once. The ten largest account for over 12% of the sample.

The chain is assembled from TRBV3-1 and TRBJ2-1; the junction holds 8 bases that match TRBD1. The source of this sequence is a human donor with melanoma. Sequenced here: CD8+ T cells from PBMCs, sampled at baseline or after one month of anti-PD-1 therapy (not recorded which). The CDR3 corresponds to CASSTFPGQVYNEQFF. The nucleotide sequence reads TGTGCCAGCAGCACCTTCCCGGGACAGGTCTACAATGAGCAGTTCTTC.